This entry lists 10 T cell receptor beta chains sequenced from one sample in a study of blood T cells in healthy people across ages (dated by TCRdb to between 2014 and 2017). Receptors were amplified or captured by 5' RACE. Sequencing instrument: Illumina HiSeq 2500. The second PCR ran for roughly 6 to 11 cycles and used a J-beta primer mix along with a sample-barcoded 5' primer. Using fastp at Q25 and MiXCR, TCRdb reprocessed the public reads and kept productive beta chains. Each entry merges the rows of one CDR3 protein and shows their most common DNA and genes. The sample profile shows approximately 1.5 million distinct CDR3 sequences; 40% to 45% of them were found once. Under 5% of the sample belongs to the ten largest clones. The sequencing sample was made of blood. All receptors derive from a woman aged 18-35 years in good health.

This clonotype has just a few counts. The CDR3 region has the DNA TGTGCCAGCAGTTACCCGACAGGGGGCTTTCTTATGAACACTGAAGCTTTCTTT. This gives the protein CASSYPTGGFLMNTEAFF. The rearrangement joins TRBV6-2 or TRBV6-3 to TRBJ1-1, with TRBD1 matching over 10 bases. The germline V gene encodes CDR1 MNHEY and CDR2 SVGEGT. The CDR3 runs to 18 residues. The ends lost 2 bases at V and 0 bases at J; junction bases unmatched: 9.

In the case of this clonotype: A junction end diverges from the germline sequence, so it may reflect a read error. The V gene is TRBV2, the J gene TRBJ1-2; 7 positions match TRBD1. Germline lookup yields CDR1 SNHLY and CDR2 FYNNEI. The CDR3 spans 15 residues. CDR3 region: CAGSEGTATFYGYTF. The CDR3 nucleotides read TGTGCCGGCAGTGAAGGGACAGCGACTTTCTATGGCTACACCTTC.

For the CDR3, the DNA is TGTGCCAGCACCGACTCAGGGGCAAGTGGTGAAAAACTGTTTTTT. Amino acids: CASTDSGASGEKLFF. The chain couples TRBV7-2 to TRBJ1-4, with a weak D call TRBD1 (6 bases). V lost 7 bases to trimming and J lost 7 bases, with 19 bases between them. CDR1 SGHTA and CDR2 FQGNSA come from the germline V gene. The CDR3 is 15 amino acids.

This clonotype was counted a few times. The chain joins TRBV9 to TRBJ2-1; D perhaps matches TRBD2 (6 bases). The CDR3 totals 15 residues. Germline CDR1 is SGDLS and CDR2 is YYNGEE. V lost 0 bases, J lost 5 bases, and 12 bases lay in between. CDR3 bases: TGTGCCAGCAGCGTAGAGGTAGCGGTCCACAATGAGCAGTTCTTC. Its protein is CASSVEVAVHNEQFF. The entire variable domain, with the rest obtained from reference TRBV9 and TRBJ2-1, is as follows: DSGVTQTPKHLITATGQRVTLRCSPRSGDLSVYWYQQSLDQGLQFLIQYYNGEERAKGNILERFSAQQFPDLHSELNLSSLELGDSALYFCASSVEVAVHNEQFFGPGTRLTVL.

Worth noting for this clonotype: A read error is possible here, since a much larger clone lies one base away. The V call is TRBV7-9, the J call TRBJ1-2, with D uncertain. This CDR3 region has 13 residues. CDR1 and CDR2 from the germline V gene are SEHNR and FQNEAQ (reference sequence). In nucleotides, the CDR3 is TGTGCCAGCAGCTTAGCGGGTCCCTATGGCCACACCTTC. Protein: CASSLAGPYGHTF. Together with reference TRBV7-9 and TRBJ1-2, the CDR3 gives the full variable domain: DTGVSQNPRHKITKRGQNVTFRCDPISEHNRLYWYRQTLGQGPEFLTYFQNEAQLEKSRLLSDRFSAERPKGSFSTLEIQRTEQGDSAMYLCASSLAGPYGHTFGSGTRLTVV.

In this sample, this clonotype turned up a few times. CDR3 residues: CASSHVYRGSYNSPLHF. CDR3 nucleotides: TGTGCCAGCAGCCATGTCTACAGGGGCTCCTATAATTCACCCCTCCACTTT. The chain is built from TRBV4-2 and TRBJ1-6, with 7 bases identical to TRBD1. This CDR3 region has 17 residues. V was clipped by 3 bases and J by 0 bases; unmatched bases: 5. Looked up from germline, CDR1 is LGHNA and CDR2 is YNFKEQ.

A few counts support this clonotype. The chain uses TRBV6-2 or TRBV6-3 and TRBJ2-1, with D maybe TRBD2 (5 bases). Germline-derived CDR1 and CDR2 are MNHEY and SVGEGT. The germline V and J ends were trimmed by 6 bases and 1 base, with 13 bases remaining between them. This CDR3 comprises 15 residues. The CDR3 DNA is TGTGCCAGCAGCCCGTCTCAGCGGTCCTACAATGAGCAGTTCTTC. It codes for CASSPSQRSYNEQFF.

This chain uses TRBV7-9 with TRBJ2-1; 9 positions agree with TRBD1. The V gene end was trimmed by 1 base and the J gene end by 9 bases; junction bases not matched to a gene: 4. CDR3 length equals 14 residues. CDR1 SEHNR and CDR2 FQNEAQ come from the germline V gene (reference sequence). CDR3 protein: CASSLGTGEGEQFF. The CDR3 DNA follows: TGTGCCAGCAGCTTAGGGACAGGGGAGGGTGAGCAGTTCTTC.

The chain has TRBV6-1 and TRBJ2-7; possibly TRBD2 for D (6 bases). Trimming took 1 base from V and 7 from J, leaving 8 bases between them. The CDR3 consists of 12 residues. Per the germline V gene, CDR1 is MNHNS and CDR2 is SASEGT. CDR3 residues: CASSEGAGEQYF. The CDR3 DNA is TGTGCCAGCAGTGAAGGTGCGGGGGAGCAGTACTTC.

This CDR3 reads CASSYSIQMTGDEQFF. The CDR3 DNA sequence: TGTGCCAGCAGTTACTCGATCCAGATGACAGGGGATGAGCAGTTCTTC. V and J are TRBV6-5 and TRBJ2-1, with 8 bases lining up with TRBD1. CDR3 length: 16 residues. Looked up from germline, CDR1 is MNHEY and CDR2 is SVGAGI. V gave up 0 bases and J gave up 8 bases; unmatched junction bases: 9.